This T cell receptor (beta chain) comes out of a study of blood T cells in healthy people across ages. Study-wide results and caveats: Diversity of TCR beta correlated strongly with naive T cell percentage.

A remark on this clonotype: Its target is unknown.

Combining a sample-barcoded 5' primer with a J-beta primer mix, a second PCR ran for about 6 to 11 cycles. TCRdb passed the 5' RACE reads through MiXCR, listing each CDR3 protein once. The repertoire has roughly 800,000 distinct CDR3 sequences, roughly 53% of them found once; the top ten carry around 41%. The TCR sequence derives from a man of 80 years or more in good health. The sequencing input was blood.

CDR3 coding DNA: TGCGCCAGCAGCAGGGGACAGGGGGTTACAGATACGCAGTATTTT. This gives the protein CASSRGQGVTDTQYF. This chain joins TRBV5-1 and TRBJ2-3; 11 bases are shared with TRBD1. The CDR3 contains 15 residues. From germline, CDR1 is SGHRS and CDR2 YFSETQ. V lost 4 bases and J lost 3; bases outside the gene matches: 4.